This T cell receptor (beta chain) originates from a study of cytotoxic CD8 clonotypes in ibrutinib-treated CLL. This clone was detected a few times. TCRdb's table, derived via immunoSEQ multiplex PCR, lists solely in-frame clones and lacks some. The sample carries 15,000 to 20,000 clones, about 64% recorded once. The sequence derives from a human donor with chronic lymphocytic leukemia. Specimen: PBMCs, collected after 12 months of ibrutinib treatment.

The CDR3 here is CASSDQGAAQPQHF. The CDR3 region has the DNA TGTGCCAGCAGTGACCAGGGGGCGGCCCAGCCCCAGCATTTT. V gene TRBV6-1 combines with J gene TRBJ1-5, with 8 nucleotides matching TRBD1. V trimming: 3 bases; J trimming: 7 bases; junction bases outside the gene matches: 5. The CDR3 covers 14 residues. Germline CDR1 reads MNHNS; CDR2 reads SASEGT.